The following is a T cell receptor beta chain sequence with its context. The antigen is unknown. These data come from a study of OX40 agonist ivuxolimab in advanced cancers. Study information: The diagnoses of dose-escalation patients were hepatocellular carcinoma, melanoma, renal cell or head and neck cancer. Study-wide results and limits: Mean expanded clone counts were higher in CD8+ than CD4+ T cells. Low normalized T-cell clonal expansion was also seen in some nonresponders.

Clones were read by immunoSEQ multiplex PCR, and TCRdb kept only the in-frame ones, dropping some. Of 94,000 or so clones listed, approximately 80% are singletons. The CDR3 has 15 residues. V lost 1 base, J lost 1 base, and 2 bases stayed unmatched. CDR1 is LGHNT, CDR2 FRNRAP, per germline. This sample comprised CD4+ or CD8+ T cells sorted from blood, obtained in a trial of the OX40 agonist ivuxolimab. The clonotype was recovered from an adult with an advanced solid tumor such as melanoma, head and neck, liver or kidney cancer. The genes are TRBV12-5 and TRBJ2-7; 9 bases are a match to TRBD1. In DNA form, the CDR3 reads TGTGCTAGTGGTTTGGGGACAGGGGTTTCCTACGAGCAGTACTTC. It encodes CASGLGTGVSYEQYF.